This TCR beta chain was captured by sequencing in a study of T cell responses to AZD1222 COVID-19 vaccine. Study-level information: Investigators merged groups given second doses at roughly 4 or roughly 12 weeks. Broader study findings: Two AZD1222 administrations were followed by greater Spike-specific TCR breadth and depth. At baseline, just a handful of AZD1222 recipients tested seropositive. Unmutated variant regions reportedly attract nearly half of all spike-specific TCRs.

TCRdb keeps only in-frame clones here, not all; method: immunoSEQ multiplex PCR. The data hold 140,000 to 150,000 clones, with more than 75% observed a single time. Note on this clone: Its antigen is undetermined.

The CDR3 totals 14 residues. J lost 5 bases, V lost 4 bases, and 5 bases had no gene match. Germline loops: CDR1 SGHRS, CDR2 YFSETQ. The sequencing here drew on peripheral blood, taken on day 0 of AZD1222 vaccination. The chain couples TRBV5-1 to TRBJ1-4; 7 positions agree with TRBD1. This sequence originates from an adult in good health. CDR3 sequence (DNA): TGCGCCAGCAGCCCAGGGGGTTTCAATGAAAAACTGTTTTTT. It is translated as CASSPGGFNEKLFF.